The entry that follows covers one T cell receptor beta chain sequence. The antigen it recognizes is unknown. No base qualities exist here, and no much larger clone lies one base off it. CDR1 and CDR2 were assigned from the germline V gene (reference sequence) as DFQATT and SNEGSKA. From the cysteine up to the phenylalanine, the CDR3 has a length of 15 residues. Just CDR3 DNA is preserved here, 45 bases in frame from base 1. Cut back by 0 bases and 1 base, the V and J ends lie 12 bases apart. This record belongs to a study of identical twins (dated by TCRdb to about 2016). The study in broad terms: To test whether fetal clonotypes persist, the study used deep sequencing on TCR alpha and beta repertoires from monozygotic twins, unrelated adults of various ages, and cord blood. To rule out contamination, replicate twin experiments were performed at different times with different library preparation protocols.

The library was produced with 5' RACE. The instrument was an Illumina HiSeq 2000. A universal primer binding site was introduced by template switching, and a unique molecular identifier was present in the final cDNA, enabling accurate counting of TCR cDNA molecules. Specific primers in the conserved constant-segment region were used to synthesize first-strand cDNA for TCR alpha and beta chains. Each cDNA library was double barcoded, with a SMART-Mk sample barcode plus Illumina barcodes, to control for contamination. TruSeq adapter sequences along with Illumina sample barcodes were introduced in two successive PCR steps. Sequencing of the TCR alpha and beta cDNA libraries was done on the Illumina HiSeq platform using custom primers. In the authors' own workflow: MiGEC processed the raw reads to extract unique molecular identifiers, while MiXCR was used to determine the CDR3 positions. For each individual, recombination models were inferred using an EM algorithm with the repgenHMM and IGoR tools. The tcR package in R was used for shared clonotype analysis, with sharing normalized by the product of cloneset sizes. Out-of-frame nonproductive sequences were analyzed to study raw recombination free of thymic and clonal selection effects. The raw public data were reprocessed by TCRdb itself: fastp quality trimming at Q25, MiXCR clonotype calling, in-frame beta chains only. Rows are unified per CDR3 protein, each entry keeping the most common DNA and genes. Here the V and J calls rest on TCRdb's processing, not on the authors' analysis. Across this sample there are about 220,000 distinct CDR3 sequences, with less than 9.5% seen only once. About 5.2% of the sample goes to the ten largest clones.

All donors were healthy Caucasians. Miltenyi CD45RO+ enrichment and human naive T-cell isolation kits were used to isolate memory (CD45RO+) and naive T cells from PBMC. Findings and caveats that apply to the study as a whole: Excess twin sharing in beta out-of-frame sequences was weaker because fewer shared sequences lowered the signal-to-noise ratio. Out-of-frame TCR alpha sharing in monozygotic twins was systematically underestimated by recombination models, whereas sharing between unrelated individuals was in agreement with the recombination models. Invariant T cells such as MAIT and iNKT could partly confound zero-insertion analyses, although diverse VJ usage argued against such confounding for most clonotypes. Fewer insertions were carried by abundant cord blood beta clonotypes; a weaker similar trend was observed in young adult naive repertoires, while no such trend was observed in memory repertoires. Compared with coincidental sharing between unrelated individuals, out-of-frame TCR alpha sequences shared between twins showed an excess of sequences with low generation probability. Because the same donors could not be followed over many years, the conclusions depended on cross-sectional statistical analysis.

Input material: memory (CD45RO+) T cells sorted from blood. What this sample's cell subset or site label stands for: CD45RO+ enriched T cells. This chain joins TRBV20-1 to TRBJ2-5, and perhaps TRBD2 as D gene, on 6 matching bases. This TCR was recovered from a woman aged 18-29 years in good health. The nucleotide sequence is given as TGCAGTGCTAGAGATGGAGGGGACTTCCAAGAGACCCAGTACTTC. It translates as CSARDGGDFQETQYF.